This T cell receptor beta chain was identified during a study of radiation and T cells in renal cell carcinoma. Time point: baseline pretreatment blood. Described treatment: 15 Gy SBRT to primary tumor, nephrectomy 4 weeks later. Method: immunoSEQ multiplex PCR; TCRdb's copy keeps in-frame clones and lacks some. The sample has about 59,000 clones, over 70% seen once. Trimming cost V 5 bases and J 0 bases, with 15 bases left between them. The V gene's germline CDR1 is SGHDT and CDR2 YYEEEE. The CDR3 covers 15 residues. Specimen: blood, collected from a patient whose treatment included radiotherapy and nephrectomy. The origin of this receptor is a man aged 55 to 69 with renal cell carcinoma. The gene calls are TRBV5-6 and TRBJ2-7, with D uncertain. The CDR3 nucleotides are TGTGCCAGCAGGCGAGACGGACGGAGCTCCTACGAGCAGTACTTC. The encoded protein is CASRRDGRSSYEQYF.